The entry below describes one T cell receptor beta chain. Antigen specificity is unknown. A second roughly 7 to 11 cycle PCR used barcoded and J-beta primers. Via MiXCR, TCRdb re-called the 5' RACE reads, giving one row per CDR3 protein. The sample lists approximately 850,000 distinct CDR3 sequences, roughly 60% occurring once. These data are taken from a study of blood T cells in healthy people across ages. Overall study findings and caveats: While age rose, TCR beta diversity per million T cells dropped in a roughly linear way.

Drawn from each donor were approximately 10 milliliters of peripheral blood. V was pared by 7 bases and J by 0 bases, with 7 bases between. Germline V lookup: CDR1 MNHNY, CDR2 SVGAGI (reference sequence). The CDR3 runs to 13 residues. The TCR comes from a man aged 25 to 40 in good health. The sequenced material came from blood. This chain links TRBV6-6 with TRBJ1-5; D not resolved. For the CDR3, the DNA is TGTGCCAGCAATGGGGATAGCAATCAGCCCCAGCATTTT. This encodes CASNGDSNQPQHF.